The 25 T cell receptor beta chains below all came from one sample that was sequenced in a study of cytotoxic CD8 clonotypes in ibrutinib-treated CLL. The table came from immunoSEQ multiplex PCR; TCRdb's copy has only in-frame clones and leaves some out. The table has more than 110,000 clones, less than 95% seen once. The sample consisted of PBMCs, taken after 12 months of ibrutinib treatment. Receptors originate from a human donor with chronic lymphocytic leukemia.

This clone has at least ten counts. The rearrangement links TRBV27 to TRBJ1-1; 8 bases align to TRBD1. The CDR3 sequence is 15 residues long. The V and J ends lost 3 bases and 7 bases, in that order; junction bases with no gene match: 10. Germline V gene data show CDR1 as MNHEY and CDR2 as SMNVEV (reference sequence). The CDR3 here is CASSFRGPSPIEAFF. The DNA for the CDR3 is TGTGCCAGCAGTTTCAGGGGGCCCTCCCCAATTGAAGCTTTCTTT.

With respect to this clone: Other DNA sequences in this sample translate to the same CDR3. This sequence joins TRBV4-2 and TRBJ2-2; D ambiguous. The germline gives CDR1 LGHNA, CDR2 YNFKEQ. The ends were cut back, 0 bases at V and 7 bases at J, with 3 bases in the middle. The CDR3 sequence is 12 residues long. DNA for the CDR3: TGTGCCAGCAGCCAAGATGACGGGGAGCTGTTTTTT. Translating it yields CASSQDDGELFF.

The chain uses TRBV18 and TRBJ2-7, with D perhaps matching TRBD1 (6 bases). Germline V CDR1 and CDR2: KGHSH, LQKENI. Trimming pared 4 bases from V and 3 bases from J, leaving 16 bases between. The CDR3 runs 15 residues. CDR3 coding DNA: TGTGCCAGCTCACGGATTGGACAGCCCAACTACGAGCAGTACTTC. Its protein product is CASSRIGQPNYEQYF.

The genes are TRBV2 and TRBJ2-3; 8 bases map to TRBD2. Germline assignment: CDR1 SNHLY and CDR2 FYNNEI. The CDR3 is 17 amino acids. Trimming took 6 bases from V and 4 from J; bases not matched to a gene: 15. CDR3 region: CASRRVAGRIVADTQYF. For the CDR3, the DNA is TGTGCCAGCAGAAGAGTAGCGGGACGCATTGTTGCAGATACGCAGTATTTT.

This clone was observed once. The V call is TRBV7-2, the J call TRBJ1-5, with D unresolved. Between the trimmed V and J ends, which lost 2 bases and 4 bases, there was a span of 15 bases. CDR1 and CDR2 (germline): SGHTA, FQGNSA. CDR3 size: 16 residues. The CDR3 DNA follows: TGTGCCAGCAGCTTACTGGTTGGAGACGGAAATCAGCCCCAGCATTTT. Translated, it gives CASSLLVGDGNQPQHF.

V is TRBV28 and J is TRBJ2-7; D gene ambiguous. Germline-derived CDR1 and CDR2 are MDHEN and SYDVKM. The CDR3 extends over 17 amino acids. V lost 1 base and J 2 bases, leaving 18 bases between the germline ends. CDR3 residues: CASSLYFRGSPTYEQYF. The CDR3 DNA is TGTGCCAGCAGTTTATATTTTAGAGGCAGCCCAACCTACGAGCAGTACTTC. Supplemented by reference TRBV28 and TRBJ2-7, the full variable domain reads DVKVTQSSRYLVKRTGEKVFLECVQDMDHENMFWYRQDPGLGLRLIYFSYDVKMKEKGDIPEGYSVSREKKERFSLILESASTNQTSMYLCASSLYFRGSPTYEQYFGPGTRLTVT.

The chain has TRBV2 and TRBJ2-7, with a weak D call TRBD1 (5 bases). The V end lost 6 bases, the J end lost 6 bases, and 15 bases lay between the germline ends. Germline V lookup: CDR1 SNHLY, CDR2 FYNNEI. The CDR3 covers 13 residues. CDR3: CASRKIGAFEQYF. CDR3 in DNA: TGTGCCAGCAGAAAAATTGGGGCCTTCGAGCAGTACTTC.

The chain recombines TRBV11-3 with TRBJ2-3; the D is unclear. Trimming removed 4 bases at V and 1 base at J, with 12 bases between. Germline values: CDR1 SGHNT, CDR2 YENEEA. The CDR3 spans 15 residues. The CDR3 nucleotides are TGTGCCAGCAGCTCAACTACGAGTGGCACAGATACGCAGTATTTT. Translating gives CASSSTTSGTDTQYF.

The CDR3 sequence is CASSIYELYGYTF. The CDR3 DNA reads as TGTGCCAGTAGTATCTATGAACTCTATGGCTACACCTTC. This rearrangement joins TRBV19 to TRBJ1-2; unclear D gene. The CDR3 spans 13 residues. Trimming cost V 3 bases and J 4 bases, with 9 bases left between them. Germline lookup yields CDR1 LNHDA and CDR2 SQIVND (reference sequence).

V usage is TRBV9 and J usage is TRBJ2-7, with D perhaps matching TRBD1 (6 bases). The ends were cut back, 4 bases at V and 0 bases at J, with 14 bases in the middle. The CDR3 runs 15 residues. From germline, CDR1 is SGDLS and CDR2 YYNGEE. CDR3 coding DNA: TGTGCCAGCAGCCCAACGACAGGATTCTCCTACGAGCAGTACTTC. It codes for CASSPTTGFSYEQYF.

The chain links TRBV19 to TRBJ2-5; D may be TRBD2 (6 bases). V lost 9 bases and J lost 0, with 8 bases in between. Germline V gene sequence: CDR1 LNHDA, CDR2 SQIVND (reference sequence). The CDR3 is 12 residues long. CDR3 sequence: CARLANQETQYF. CDR3 bases: TGTGCCAGGCTAGCGAACCAAGAGACCCAGTACTTC.

The rearrangement uses TRBV27 and TRBJ1-4; tentative D call: TRBD1 (5 bases). The CDR3 is made up of 15 amino acids. V was pared by 6 bases and J by 1 base, with 12 bases between. Germline V gives CDR1 MNHEY, CDR2 SMNVEV (reference sequence). CDR3 in DNA: TGTGCCAGCAGCCGCCGGGGGGGAACTAATGAAAAACTGTTTTTT. Translated: CASSRRGGTNEKLFF.

The V gene is TRBV29-1, the J gene TRBJ1-5; the match to TRBD1 covers 9 bases. J gave up 3 bases and V 4 bases, and 4 bases lay outside the gene matches. The germline V gene encodes CDR1 SQVTM and CDR2 ANQGSEA. CDR3 size: 14 residues. The DNA for the CDR3 is TGCAGCGTTGCGGACAGGGGTTACAATCAGCCCCAGCATTTT. This encodes CSVADRGYNQPQHF.

The CDR3: CASRGRVVTEAFF. In DNA, the CDR3 is TGTGCCAGCAGGGGGAGGGTAGTCACTGAAGCTTTCTTT. V is TRBV6-5 and J is TRBJ1-1; D not resolved. V was pared by 6 bases and J by 4 bases, with 12 bases between. CDR1 and CDR2 from the germline V gene are MNHEY and SVGAGI. The CDR3 consists of 13 residues.

Turning to this clone: Other DNA sequences of this sample code for an identical CDR3. The genes are TRBV2 and TRBJ1-5; possible D gene TRBD1, 6 bases. Trimming left V 0 bases short and J 4 bases short, with 7 bases between. The CDR3 sequence is 14 residues long. Germline V gives CDR1 SNHLY, CDR2 FYNNEI. This CDR3 is CASSEATGNQPQHF. The DNA of the CDR3 is TGTGCCAGCAGTGAAGCTACAGGGAATCAGCCCCAGCATTTT.

This clone was detected once. J is TRBJ2-5 and V is TRBV28, with 8 bases lining up with TRBD1. The CDR3 spans 15 residues. Germline CDR1 is MDHEN and CDR2 is SYDVKM. With 4 bases clipped from V and 8 bases from J, the junction kept 12 bases outside the gene matches. CDR3 nucleotide sequence: TGTGCCAGCAGTTCCGCGGATACAACAGGGGGAACCCAGTACTTC. Amino acid sequence: CASSSADTTGGTQYF.

The chain uses TRBV11-2 and TRBJ2-7; 14 positions match TRBD2. The trim removed 5 bases at V and 2 bases at J, leaving 11 bases unmatched. This CDR3 spans 18 amino acids. CDR1 and CDR2 from the germline V gene are SGHAT and FQNNGV. This chain's CDR3 is CASSSTGTSGRSAYEQYF. DNA for the CDR3: TGTGCCAGCAGCAGTACCGGGACTAGCGGGAGAAGCGCCTACGAGCAGTACTTC.

This sequence joins TRBV6-4 and TRBJ1-2; D may be TRBD1 (5 bases). Germline assignment: CDR1 MRHNA and CDR2 SNTAGT. The V end lost 7 bases, the J end lost 7 bases, and 22 bases lay between the germline ends. This CDR3 is built from 15 residues. CDR3 in amino acids: CASKTRDPPRAGYTF. Here the CDR3 DNA reads TGTGCCAGCAAAACCCGGGACCCGCCCCGGGCTGGCTACACCTTC.

The rearrangement uses TRBV15 and TRBJ2-2; D unresolved. V lost 0 bases, J lost 5 bases, and 13 bases lay in between. Germline V lookup: CDR1 LNHNV, CDR2 YYDKDF (reference sequence). The CDR3 length is 16 residues. The CDR3 DNA is TGTGCCACCAGCAGAGATGTAATAGCCGGGACCGGGGAGCTGTTTTTT. Translating gives CATSRDVIAGTGELFF.

The rearrangement uses TRBV19 and TRBJ2-3; possibly TRBD2 for D (7 bases). The ends were cut back, 3 bases at V and 4 bases at J, with 14 bases in the middle. Germline lookup yields CDR1 LNHDA and CDR2 SQIVND (reference sequence). This CDR3 spans 15 amino acids. CDR3: CASSIGGRESDTQYF. The CDR3 DNA sequence: TGTGCCAGTAGTATTGGGGGGCGGGAGTCAGATACGCAGTATTTT.

The rearrangement uses TRBV27 and TRBJ2-7; D unresolved. Trimming took 0 bases from V and 6 from J, leaving 9 bases between them. CDR1 MNHEY and CDR2 SMNVEV come from the germline V gene (reference sequence). There are 13 residues in the CDR3. The CDR3 spells CASSLSRRTEQYF. CDR3 DNA: TGTGCCAGCAGTTTATCCCGCAGGACCGAGCAGTACTTC.

The chain couples TRBV5-1 to TRBJ1-1; D ambiguous. CDR3 length: 14 amino acids. The V gene lost 2 bases and the J gene lost 1 base, with 9 bases spanning the gap. Germline V gives CDR1 SGHRS, CDR2 YFSETQ. The CDR3 DNA sequence: TGCGCCAGCAGCTTTTCCGGCCCGAACACTGAAGCTTTCTTT. Protein: CASSFSGPNTEAFF.

The CDR3 loop reads CSADRANYGYTF. Here the CDR3 DNA reads TGCAGCGCGGACAGAGCTAACTATGGCTACACCTTC. V is TRBV29-1 and J is TRBJ1-2, with D possibly TRBD1 on 6 matching bases. CDR3 length: 12 amino acids. The ends were cut back, 7 bases at V and 0 bases at J, with 9 bases in the middle. From germline, CDR1 is SQVTM and CDR2 ANQGSEA.

This clone was recorded a few times. The CDR3 is CASSQVSNSNQPQHF. Written as DNA, the CDR3 is TGTGCCAGCAGCCAAGTCTCCAATAGCAATCAGCCCCAGCATTTT. This rearrangement joins TRBV4-2 to TRBJ1-5; D call uncertain. The V and J ends lost 1 base and 0 bases respectively, with 7 bases between them. This CDR3 is built from 15 residues. Germline V gene lookup returns CDR1 LGHNA and CDR2 YNFKEQ.

The V and J genes are TRBV5-4 and TRBJ1-2; D is unresolved. The CDR3 is made up of 14 amino acids. V lost 2 bases and J 5 bases, leaving 13 bases between the germline ends. Germline V gene lookup returns CDR1 SGHNT and CDR2 YYREEE (reference sequence). The CDR3 spells CASSLTTRSYGYTF. The CDR3 DNA is TGTGCCAGCAGCTTAACGACCCGTTCTTATGGCTACACCTTC.